This T cell receptor (beta chain) was sequenced during a study of cytomegalovirus exposure and HLA in healthy donors. The donors were part of the approximately 120-subject validation cohort, which stood apart from the 666-subject first cohort. Germline CDR1 is SGHDT and CDR2 is YYEEEE. The CDR3 length is 14 residues. The ends were cut back, 1 base at V and 2 bases at J, with 9 bases in the middle. Some clones are missing from TCRdb's copy, which holds only in-frame ones; the method was immunoSEQ multiplex PCR. The sample has 130,000 to 150,000 clones; just over 85% are singletons. This sequence was found in a woman in her late teens or twenties in good health and CMV-seropositive. Sequencing was carried out using PBMCs. The V call is TRBV5-6, the J call TRBJ1-1; a possible D gene is TRBD1 (5 bases). The CDR3: CASSLRTPNTEAFF. CDR3 bases: TGTGCCAGCAGCTTGAGGACACCCAACACTGAAGCTTTCTTT. Full variable domain (missing parts from reference TRBV5-6 and TRBJ1-1): DAGVTQSPTHLIKTRGQQVTLRCSPKSGHDTVSWYQQALGQGPQFIFQYYEEEERQRGNFPDRFSGHQFPNYSSELNVNALLLGDSALYLCASSLRTPNTEAFFGQGTRLTVV.